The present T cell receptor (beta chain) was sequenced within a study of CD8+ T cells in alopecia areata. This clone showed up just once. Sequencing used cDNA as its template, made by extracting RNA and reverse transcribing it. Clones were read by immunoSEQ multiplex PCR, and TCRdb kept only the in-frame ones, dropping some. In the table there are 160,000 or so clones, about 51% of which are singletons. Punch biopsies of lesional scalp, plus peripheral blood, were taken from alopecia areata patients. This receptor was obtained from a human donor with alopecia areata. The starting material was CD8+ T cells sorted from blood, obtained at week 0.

DNA for the CDR3: TGTGCCAGCAGCGTAGGATCAGGGAATCAGCCCCAGCATTTT. Its translation: CASSVGSGNQPQHF. This chain connects TRBV9 to TRBJ1-5; perhaps TRBD1 as D (5 bases). This CDR3 comprises 14 residues. Germline V gene lookup returns CDR1 SGDLS and CDR2 YYNGEE. The V end lost 0 bases, the J end lost 4 bases, and 8 bases lay between the germline ends.